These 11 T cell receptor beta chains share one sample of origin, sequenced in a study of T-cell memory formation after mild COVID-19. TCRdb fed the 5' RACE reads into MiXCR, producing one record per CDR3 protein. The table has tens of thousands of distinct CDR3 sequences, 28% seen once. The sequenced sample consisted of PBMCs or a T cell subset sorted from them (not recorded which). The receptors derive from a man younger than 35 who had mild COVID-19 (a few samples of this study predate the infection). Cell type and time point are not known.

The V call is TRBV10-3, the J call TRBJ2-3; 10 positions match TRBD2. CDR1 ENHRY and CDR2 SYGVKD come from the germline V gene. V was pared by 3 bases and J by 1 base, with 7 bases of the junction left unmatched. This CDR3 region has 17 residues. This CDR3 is CAISDVTGTSGTDTQYF. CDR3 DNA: TGTGCCATCAGTGACGTTACCGGGACTAGCGGCACAGATACGCAGTATTTT.

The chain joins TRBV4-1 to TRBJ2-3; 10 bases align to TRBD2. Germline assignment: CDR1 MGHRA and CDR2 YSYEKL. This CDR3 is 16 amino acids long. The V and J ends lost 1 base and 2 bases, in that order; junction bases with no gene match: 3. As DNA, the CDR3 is TGCGCCAGCAGCCAAGTTAGCGGGGGGTACACAGATACGCAGTATTTT. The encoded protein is CASSQVSGGYTDTQYF.

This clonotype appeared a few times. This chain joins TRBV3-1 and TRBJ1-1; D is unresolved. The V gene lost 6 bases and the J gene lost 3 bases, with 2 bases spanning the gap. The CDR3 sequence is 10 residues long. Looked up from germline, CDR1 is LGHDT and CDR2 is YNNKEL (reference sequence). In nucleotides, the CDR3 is TGTGCCAGCAGGGACACTGAAGCTTTCTTT. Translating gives CASRDTEAFF.

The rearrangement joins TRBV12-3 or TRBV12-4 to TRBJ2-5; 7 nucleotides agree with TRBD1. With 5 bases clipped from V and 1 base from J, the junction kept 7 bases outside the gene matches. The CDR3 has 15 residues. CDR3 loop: CASSNLGQLQETQYF. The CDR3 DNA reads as TGTGCCAGCAGTAACTTGGGACAGCTCCAAGAGACCCAGTACTTC.

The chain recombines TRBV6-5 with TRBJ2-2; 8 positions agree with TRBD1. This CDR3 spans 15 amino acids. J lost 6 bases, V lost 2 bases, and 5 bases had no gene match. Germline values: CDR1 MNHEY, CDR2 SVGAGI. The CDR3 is CASSYRTGIAGELFF. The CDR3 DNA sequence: TGTGCCAGCAGTTACCGGACAGGGATCGCCGGGGAGCTGTTTTTT.

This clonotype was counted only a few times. CDR3 loop: CASSSAGESQETQYF. The CDR3 region has the DNA TGTGCCAGCAGTTCCGCCGGGGAAAGCCAAGAGACCCAGTACTTC. The V and J genes are TRBV6-5 and TRBJ2-5; D is possibly TRBD2 (5 bases). V shed 4 bases and J shed 1 base, with 13 bases lying between them. The CDR3 is made up of 15 amino acids. Germline CDR1 and CDR2: MNHEY and SVGAGI.

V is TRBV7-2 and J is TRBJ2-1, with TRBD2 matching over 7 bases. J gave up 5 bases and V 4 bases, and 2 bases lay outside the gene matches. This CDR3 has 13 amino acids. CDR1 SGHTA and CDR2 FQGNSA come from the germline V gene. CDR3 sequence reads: CASSSGLNNEQFF. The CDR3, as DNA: TGTGCCAGCAGCTCGGGACTAAACAATGAGCAGTTCTTC.

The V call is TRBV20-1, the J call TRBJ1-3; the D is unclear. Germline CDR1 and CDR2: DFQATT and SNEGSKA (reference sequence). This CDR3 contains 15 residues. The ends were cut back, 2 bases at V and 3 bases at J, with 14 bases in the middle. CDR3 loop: CSARFLSLVGNTIYF. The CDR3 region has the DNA TGCAGTGCTAGATTTCTCAGTTTGGTTGGAAACACCATATATTTT.

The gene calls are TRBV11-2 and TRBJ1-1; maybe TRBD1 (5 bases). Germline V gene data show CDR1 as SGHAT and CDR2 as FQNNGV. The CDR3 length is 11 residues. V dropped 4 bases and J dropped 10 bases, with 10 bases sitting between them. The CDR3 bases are TGTGCCAGCAGCTCGGGACCCAGAGCTTTCTTT. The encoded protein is CASSSGPRAFF. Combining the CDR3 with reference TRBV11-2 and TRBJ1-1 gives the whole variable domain EAGVAQSPRYKIIEKRQSVAFWCNPISGHATLYWYQQILGQGPKLLIQFQNNGVVDDSQLPKDRFSAERLKGVDSTLKIQPAKLEDSAVYLCASSSGPRAFFGQGTRLTVV.

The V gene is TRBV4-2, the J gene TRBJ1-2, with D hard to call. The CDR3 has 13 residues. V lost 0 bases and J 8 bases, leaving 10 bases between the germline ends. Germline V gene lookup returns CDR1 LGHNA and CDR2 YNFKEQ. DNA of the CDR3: TGTGCCAGCAGCCAAGAGCTAAGAATGGGCTACACCTTC. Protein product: CASSQELRMGYTF.

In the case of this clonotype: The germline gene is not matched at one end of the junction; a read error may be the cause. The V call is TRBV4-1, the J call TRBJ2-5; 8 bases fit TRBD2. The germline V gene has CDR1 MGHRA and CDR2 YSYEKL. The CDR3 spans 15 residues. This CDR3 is CASSSTGGAEETPYF. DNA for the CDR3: TGCGCCAGCAGCTCCACGGGGGGGGCTGAAGAGACCCCGTACTTC.